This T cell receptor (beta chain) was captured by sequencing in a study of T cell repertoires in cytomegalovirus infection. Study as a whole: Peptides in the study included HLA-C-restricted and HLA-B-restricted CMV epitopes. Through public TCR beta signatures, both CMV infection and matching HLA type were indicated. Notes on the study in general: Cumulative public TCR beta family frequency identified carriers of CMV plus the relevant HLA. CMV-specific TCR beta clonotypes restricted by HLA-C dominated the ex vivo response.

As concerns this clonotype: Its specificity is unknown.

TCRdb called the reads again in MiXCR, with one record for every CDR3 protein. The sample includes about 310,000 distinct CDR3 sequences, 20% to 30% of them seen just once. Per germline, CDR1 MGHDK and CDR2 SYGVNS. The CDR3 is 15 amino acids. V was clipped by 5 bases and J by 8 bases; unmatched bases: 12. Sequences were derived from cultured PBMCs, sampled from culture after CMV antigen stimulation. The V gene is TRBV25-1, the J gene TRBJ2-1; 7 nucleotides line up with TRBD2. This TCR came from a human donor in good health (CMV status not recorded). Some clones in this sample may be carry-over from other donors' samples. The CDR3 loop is CASSPPRREIHEQFF. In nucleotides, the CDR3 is TGTGCCAGCAGTCCCCCCAGGCGGGAGATCCATGAGCAGTTCTTC.